This T cell receptor (beta chain) was recorded in a study of OX40 agonist ivuxolimab in advanced cancers. Study as a whole: While on treatment, patients had intravenous ivuxolimab at 0.01 to 10 mg/kg every 2 weeks.

Data came from immunoSEQ multiplex PCR; TCRdb stores just in-frame clones and leaves some out. The sample holds some 74,000 clones, approximately 82% seen once. V gave up 3 bases and J gave up 6 bases, with 15 bases separating them. The CDR3 totals 14 residues. Per the germline V gene, CDR1 is MNHNS and CDR2 is SASEGT. The clonotype was recovered from an adult with an advanced solid tumor such as melanoma, head and neck, liver or kidney cancer. This chain connects TRBV6-1 to TRBJ2-7; weak D call: TRBD2 (6 bases). The material was CD4+ or CD8+ T cells sorted from blood, obtained in a trial of the OX40 agonist ivuxolimab. As DNA, the CDR3 is TGTGCCAGCAGTGAGTTTCACGGAGGGGTCGAGCAGTACTTC. Protein: CASSEFHGGVEQYF.